The present T cell receptor (beta chain) was sequenced within a study of T cells in Graves' hyperthyroidism and ophthalmopathy. The source material, RNA transcripts, was used to amplify TCR beta CDR3 regions. When the TCR CDR3 underwent first-round RT-PCR, the HTBI primer set was used. MiXCR, run by TCRdb on the multiplex PCR reads, gives a single entry per CDR3 protein. Of roughly 330,000 distinct CDR3 sequences in the sample, around 17% were seen once. The study based diagnoses on clinical symptoms, serum thyroxine and TRAb, thyroid ultrasound and orbital computed tomography. V was shortened by 4 bases and J by 9 bases, with 13 bases between the two germline ends. The germline V gene encodes CDR1 LGHDT and CDR2 YNNKEL (reference sequence). The CDR3 loop spans 13 amino acids.

This sequence was found in a man aged 30 to 45 with Graves' hyperthyroidism. The rearrangement joins TRBV3-1 to TRBJ2-1; D remains unclear. The sample comprised blood. The CDR3, as DNA: TGTGCCAGCAGCCCGACGAGAGGTTCTGAGCAGTTCTTC. Its protein product is CASSPTRGSEQFF.